This is a list of T cell receptor beta chains from one sample in a study of cytomegalovirus exposure and HLA in healthy donors. The protocol was immunoSEQ multiplex PCR, while the TCRdb copy is restricted to in-frame clones and leaves out a portion. The sample table includes 50,000 to 75,000 clones. Input material: PBMCs. These receptor sequences come from a woman aged 18-29 years in good health and CMV-seronegative. Both conserved end residues are part of each CDR3. The order of the fields is J gene, V gene, D gene, CDR3 protein, CDR3 DNA. The D gene is left open where the match is weak.

j_gene: TRBJ2-1; v_gene: TRBV6-1; d_gene: -; CDR3aa: CASSEELILNEQFF; CDR3nt: TGTGCCAGCAGTGAAGAACTTATCCTCAATGAGCAGTTCTTC
j_gene: TRBJ1-4; v_gene: TRBV10-3; d_gene: -; CDR3aa: CAISESGGIANEKLFF; CDR3nt: TGTGCCATCAGTGAGTCAGGGGGAATCGCTAATGAAAAACTGTTTTTT
j_gene: TRBJ1-1; v_gene: TRBV27; d_gene: -; CDR3aa: CASSFIRGEAFF; CDR3nt: TGTGCCAGCAGTTTCATCAGGGGAGAAGCTTTCTTT
j_gene: TRBJ2-7; v_gene: TRBV28; d_gene: -; CDR3aa: CASSLPTTSYEQYF; CDR3nt: TGTGCCAGCAGTTTACCGACAACCTCCTACGAGCAGTACTTC
j_gene: TRBJ2-7; v_gene: TRBV7-6; d_gene: -; CDR3aa: CASSLAVSSYEQYF; CDR3nt: TGTGCCAGCAGCTTAGCGGTTAGTTCCTACGAGCAGTACTTC
j_gene: TRBJ2-1; v_gene: TRBV18; d_gene: TRBD2; CDR3aa: CASSPSGGNEQFF; CDR3nt: TGTGCCAGCTCACCAAGCGGGGGGAATGAGCAGTTCTTC
j_gene: TRBJ2-6; v_gene: TRBV9; d_gene: -; CDR3aa: CASSQGSPSGANVLTF; CDR3nt: TGTGCCAGCAGCCAGGGATCCCCCTCTGGGGCCAACGTCCTGACTTTC
j_gene: TRBJ1-2; v_gene: TRBV4-2; d_gene: TRBD1; CDR3aa: CASSQDSRQGYGYTF; CDR3nt: TGTGCCAGCAGCCAAGATTCGCGACAGGGTTATGGCTACACCTTC
j_gene: TRBJ1-2; v_gene: TRBV5-4; d_gene: -; CDR3aa: CASSFGGGASNYGYTF; CDR3nt: TGTGCCAGCAGCTTCGGCGGAGGGGCTTCTAACTATGGCTACACCTTC
j_gene: TRBJ2-7; v_gene: TRBV6-5; d_gene: TRBD1; CDR3aa: CASSYGTGASEQYF; CDR3nt: TGTGCCAGCAGTTACGGGACAGGGGCTTCCGAGCAGTACTTC
j_gene: TRBJ2-7; v_gene: TRBV6-5; d_gene: -; CDR3aa: CASSYAGLLYEQYF; CDR3nt: TGTGCCAGCAGTTACGCGGGGTTACTCTACGAGCAGTACTTC
j_gene: TRBJ1-2; v_gene: TRBV19; d_gene: -; CDR3aa: CASSVRTPVPHGYTF; CDR3nt: TGTGCCAGTAGTGTCAGGACACCCGTCCCGCATGGCTACACCTTC
j_gene: TRBJ2-7; v_gene: TRBV5-1; d_gene: -; CDR3aa: CASSLSPGRSSYEQYF; CDR3nt: TGCGCCAGCAGCTTGTCCCCGGGAAGGAGCTCCTACGAGCAGTACTTC
j_gene: TRBJ1-5; v_gene: TRBV29-1; d_gene: -; CDR3aa: CSVEISWNQPQHF; CDR3nt: TGCAGCGTTGAAATTAGTTGGAATCAGCCCCAGCATTTT
j_gene: TRBJ2-7; v_gene: TRBV10-3; d_gene: TRBD2; CDR3aa: CAITSGYEQYF; CDR3nt: TGTGCCATCACTAGCGGGTACGAGCAGTACTTC
j_gene: TRBJ1-5; v_gene: TRBV5-4; d_gene: -; CDR3aa: CASSLWQSNQPQHF; CDR3nt: TGTGCCAGCAGCTTGTGGCAGAGCAATCAGCCCCAGCATTTT
j_gene: TRBJ1-5; v_gene: TRBV7-9; d_gene: -; CDR3aa: CASSLGGTLNQPQHF; CDR3nt: TGTGCCAGCAGCTTAGGCGGGACCCTAAATCAGCCCCAGCATTTT
j_gene: TRBJ2-3; v_gene: TRBV5-1; d_gene: TRBD2; CDR3aa: CASSRGGGSLPWTDTQYF; CDR3nt: TGCGCCAGCAGCCGGGGGGGCGGGAGTTTACCCTGGACAGATACGCAGTATTTT
j_gene: TRBJ1-5; v_gene: TRBV6-1; d_gene: -; CDR3aa: CASAGHRVDQPQHF; CDR3nt: TGTGCCAGTGCTGGGCACAGGGTGGATCAGCCCCAGCATTTT
j_gene: TRBJ2-7; v_gene: TRBV28; d_gene: TRBD1; CDR3aa: CASSSPGQAIAYEQYF; CDR3nt: TGTGCCAGCAGTTCGCCAGGACAGGCGATCGCCTACGAGCAGTACTTC
j_gene: TRBJ1-1; v_gene: TRBV2; d_gene: TRBD1; CDR3aa: CASSIRGTEAFF; CDR3nt: TGTGCCAGCAGTATCAGGGGGACTGAAGCTTTCTTT
j_gene: TRBJ1-2; v_gene: TRBV5-4; d_gene: TRBD1; CDR3aa: CASSIDREAGYTF; CDR3nt: TGTGCCAGCAGCATTGACAGGGAGGCTGGCTACACCTTC
j_gene: TRBJ2-5; v_gene: TRBV7-2; d_gene: -; CDR3aa: CASSSQALETQYF; CDR3nt: TGTGCCAGCAGCTCACAGGCCCTAGAGACCCAGTACTTC
j_gene: TRBJ1-3; v_gene: TRBV7-9; d_gene: TRBD1; CDR3aa: CASSTDRVGGNTIYF; CDR3nt: TGTGCCAGCAGCACCGACAGGGTCGGTGGAAACACCATATATTTT
j_gene: TRBJ1-1; v_gene: TRBV30; d_gene: -; CDR3aa: CAWKQPFYRRMNTEAFF; CDR3nt: TGTGCCTGGAAACAGCCCTTCTACAGGAGAATGAACACTGAAGCTTTCTTT
j_gene: TRBJ1-2; v_gene: TRBV18; d_gene: TRBD1; CDR3aa: CASSPMGQDYGYTF; CDR3nt: TGTGCCAGCTCACCGATGGGACAGGACTATGGCTACACCTTC
j_gene: TRBJ2-4; v_gene: TRBV18; d_gene: -; CDR3aa: CASSQRRGSLNIQYF; CDR3nt: TGTGCCAGCTCACAGAGACGCGGCAGTTTAAACATTCAGTACTTC
j_gene: TRBJ2-7; v_gene: TRBV12-5; d_gene: -; CDR3aa: CASGLVSAYEQYF; CDR3nt: TGTGCTAGTGGTTTGGTAAGCGCCTACGAGCAGTACTTC
j_gene: TRBJ1-1; v_gene: TRBV6-5; d_gene: TRBD1; CDR3aa: CATGQGEGYVTEAFF; CDR3nt: TGTGCGACCGGACAGGGGGAAGGTTATGTCACTGAAGCTTTCTTT
j_gene: TRBJ2-1; v_gene: TRBV5-1; d_gene: -; CDR3aa: CASSRPISGSSDNEQFF; CDR3nt: TGCGCCAGCAGCCGACCCATTAGCGGAAGCTCCGACAATGAGCAGTTCTTC
j_gene: TRBJ2-1; v_gene: TRBV28; d_gene: TRBD2; CDR3aa: CATLSGPSYNEQFF; CDR3nt: TGTGCCACCCTTAGCGGGCCCTCCTACAATGAGCAGTTCTTC
j_gene: TRBJ2-2; v_gene: TRBV19; d_gene: TRBD1; CDR3aa: CASSILDRDTGELFF; CDR3nt: TGTGCCAGTAGTATTCTCGACAGGGACACCGGGGAGCTGTTTTTT
j_gene: TRBJ1-3; v_gene: TRBV7-2; d_gene: -; CDR3aa: CASSSLSGNTIYF; CDR3nt: TGTGCCAGCAGCTCTCTCTCTGGAAACACCATATATTTT
j_gene: TRBJ2-3; v_gene: TRBV9; d_gene: TRBD2; CDR3aa: CASSILGLAGTDTQYF; CDR3nt: TGTGCCAGCAGCATCCTAGGACTAGCGGGAACAGATACGCAGTATTTT
j_gene: TRBJ2-2; v_gene: TRBV5-1; d_gene: -; CDR3aa: CASSLASYTGELFF; CDR3nt: TGCGCCAGCAGCTTGGCTAGTTACACCGGGGAGCTGTTTTTT
j_gene: TRBJ1-1; v_gene: TRBV7-9; d_gene: -; CDR3aa: CASSLSTGPLRAFF; CDR3nt: TGTGCCAGCAGCTTATCTACAGGGCCCCTGCGAGCTTTCTTT
j_gene: TRBJ2-7; v_gene: TRBV7-2; d_gene: TRBD1; CDR3aa: CASSHGAGQVTYEQYF; CDR3nt: TGTGCCAGCAGCCACGGGGCGGGACAGGTGACTTACGAGCAGTACTTC
j_gene: TRBJ1-4; v_gene: TRBV29-1; d_gene: TRBD1; CDR3aa: CSVGTGWEKLFF; CDR3nt: TGCAGCGTTGGGACAGGGTGGGAAAAACTGTTTTTT
j_gene: TRBJ1-1; v_gene: TRBV6-6; d_gene: -; CDR3aa: CASSYQHNRATEAFF; CDR3nt: TGTGCCAGCAGTTACCAACATAATCGTGCCACTGAAGCTTTCTTT
j_gene: TRBJ1-4; v_gene: TRBV19; d_gene: -; CDR3aa: CASSFFGGAENEKLFF; CDR3nt: TGTGCCAGTAGTTTCTTCGGTGGGGCAGAAAATGAAAAACTGTTTTTT
j_gene: TRBJ1-6; v_gene: TRBV30; d_gene: -; CDR3aa: CAWSLLRDNSPLHF; CDR3nt: TGTGCCTGGAGTCTTCTCAGGGATAATTCACCCCTCCACTTT
j_gene: TRBJ1-6; v_gene: TRBV28; d_gene: TRBD1; CDR3aa: CASGLISQGVRSDLHF; CDR3nt: TGTGCCAGCGGCCTCATTAGCCAGGGGGTCCGCTCAGACCTCCACTTT
j_gene: TRBJ2-7; v_gene: TRBV6-1; d_gene: TRBD1; CDR3aa: CASSGGQGDWYEQYF; CDR3nt: TGTGCCAGCAGTGGAGGACAGGGGGATTGGTACGAGCAGTACTTC
j_gene: TRBJ1-1; v_gene: TRBV7-9; d_gene: -; CDR3aa: CASQLISEAFF; CDR3nt: TGTGCCAGCCAGTTAATCTCTGAAGCTTTCTTT
j_gene: TRBJ2-7; v_gene: TRBV18; d_gene: TRBD1; CDR3aa: CASSTSGTGSYEQYF; CDR3nt: TGTGCCAGCTCAACCAGTGGGACAGGGTCCTACGAGCAGTACTTC
j_gene: TRBJ2-7; v_gene: TRBV28; d_gene: TRBD1; CDR3aa: CASSLTGGDYEQYF; CDR3nt: TGTGCCAGCAGTTTAACAGGGGGAGACTACGAGCAGTACTTC
j_gene: TRBJ2-3; v_gene: TRBV10-1; d_gene: -; CDR3aa: CASSQGGGTDTQYF; CDR3nt: TGCGCCAGCAGCCAGGGGGGCGGCACAGATACGCAGTATTTT
j_gene: TRBJ2-7; v_gene: TRBV5-1; d_gene: -; CDR3aa: CASSLAGEHYEQYF; CDR3nt: TGCGCCAGCAGCTTGGCTGGGGAGCACTACGAGCAGTACTTC
j_gene: TRBJ2-2; v_gene: TRBV4-1; d_gene: TRBD2; CDR3aa: CASSQGGGREALTGELFF; CDR3nt: TGCGCCAGCAGCCAAGGGGGGGGGCGGGAGGCCCTAACCGGGGAGCTGTTTTTT
j_gene: TRBJ1-6; v_gene: TRBV15; d_gene: -; CDR3aa: CATSSGNSPSISPLHF; CDR3nt: TGTGCCACCAGCAGCGGGAACAGCCCCTCCATTTCACCCCTTCACTTT
j_gene: TRBJ1-1; v_gene: TRBV28; d_gene: -; CDR3aa: CASSLNGRKAFF; CDR3nt: TGTGCCAGCAGTTTGAACGGCAGGAAGGCTTTCTTT
j_gene: TRBJ1-1; v_gene: TRBV15; d_gene: -; CDR3aa: CATSRGGLTNTEAFF; CDR3nt: TGTGCCACCAGCAGAGGAGGTCTGACGAACACTGAAGCTTTCTTT
j_gene: TRBJ1-2; v_gene: TRBV5-1; d_gene: TRBD1; CDR3aa: CASSRDRAYGYTF; CDR3nt: TGCGCCAGCAGCAGGGACAGGGCCTATGGCTACACCTTC
j_gene: TRBJ1-1; v_gene: TRBV6-6; d_gene: -; CDR3aa: CASSFNRQLNTEAFF; CDR3nt: TGTGCCAGCAGCTTTAACCGACAGCTGAACACTGAAGCTTTCTTT
j_gene: TRBJ2-5; v_gene: TRBV18; d_gene: TRBD2; CDR3aa: CASSPGLAVEETQYF; CDR3nt: TGTGCCAGCTCACCAGGACTAGCGGTGGAAGAGACCCAGTACTTC
j_gene: TRBJ1-1; v_gene: TRBV9; d_gene: -; CDR3aa: CASSVESGEAFF; CDR3nt: TGTGCCAGCAGCGTAGAATCAGGAGAAGCTTTCTTT
j_gene: TRBJ2-7; v_gene: TRBV28; d_gene: -; CDR3aa: CASSLPQGIPYEQYF; CDR3nt: TGTGCCAGCAGTTTACCCCAGGGGATCCCCTACGAGCAGTACTTC
j_gene: TRBJ2-2; v_gene: TRBV19; d_gene: -; CDR3aa: CASSTKVVGTGELFF; CDR3nt: TGTGCCAGTAGTACGAAAGTAGTTGGCACCGGGGAGCTGTTTTTT
j_gene: TRBJ2-2; v_gene: TRBV5-1; d_gene: TRBD1; CDR3aa: CASSRDRDPGELFF; CDR3nt: TGCGCCAGCAGCCGTGACAGGGATCCCGGGGAGCTGTTTTTT
j_gene: TRBJ1-4; v_gene: TRBV5-6; d_gene: TRBD1; CDR3aa: CASSSKGAGEKLFF; CDR3nt: TGTGCCAGCAGCTCCAAGGGGGCTGGGGAAAAACTGTTTTTT